This TCR beta chain was captured by sequencing in a study of CD8+CD57+ T cells in acquired aplastic anemia. Looking at the study overall: Sorted cells (CD4+ and CD8+) yielded DNA amounts that averaged approximately 3.2 ug.

An expansion of CD8+CD57+ cells by flow cytometry had been shown in patients chosen for sequencing. In all patients, the disease was severe acquired aplastic anemia. By the time of blood sampling, patients had still received no therapy. A note on this clonotype: Its cognate antigen is unknown. With a much larger clone just one base away, this may be a read error.

The CDR3 covers 14 residues. Germline V CDR1 and CDR2: LNHDA, SQIVND (reference sequence). Genomic DNA acted as the template from which TCR beta VDJ combination and CDR3 sequence profiling were carried out. TCRdb reprocessed the reads with MiXCR, giving one entry per CDR3 protein. The sample records 400,000 to 600,000 distinct CDR3 sequences, around a third being singletons. Findings and limits, study-wide: Twenty-nine CD8+ CDR3 sequences were shared between patients and controls.

The sample was sorted CD4+, CD8+, or CD8+CD57+ T cells (not recorded which) from PBMCs. The genes are TRBV19 and TRBJ1-1, with TRBD1 as a possible D gene (5 bases). The sequence came from a human donor with aplastic anemia. The CDR3 DNA follows: TGTGCCAGTAGTATAAAGGGTCGGGGCACTAAAGCTTTCTTT. Amino acids: CASSIKGRGTKAFF.